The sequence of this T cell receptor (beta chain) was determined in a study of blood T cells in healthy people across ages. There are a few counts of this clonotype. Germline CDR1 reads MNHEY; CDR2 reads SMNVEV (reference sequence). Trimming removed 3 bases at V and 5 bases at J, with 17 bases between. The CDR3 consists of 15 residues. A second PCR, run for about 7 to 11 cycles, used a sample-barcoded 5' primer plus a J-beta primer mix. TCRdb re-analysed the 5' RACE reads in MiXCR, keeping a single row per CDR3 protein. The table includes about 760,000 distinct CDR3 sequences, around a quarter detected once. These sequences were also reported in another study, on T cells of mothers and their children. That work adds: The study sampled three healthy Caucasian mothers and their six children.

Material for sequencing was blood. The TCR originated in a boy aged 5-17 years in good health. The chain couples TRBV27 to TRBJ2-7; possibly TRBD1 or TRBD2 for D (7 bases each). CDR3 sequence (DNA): TGTGCCAGCAGTTTGTCAGGGGGGGACAAAGACGAGCAGTACTTC. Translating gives CASSLSGGDKDEQYF.